The present T cell receptor (beta chain) was sequenced within a study of vaccination effects on CD4 cells after COVID-19. V was pared by 5 bases and J by 7 bases, with 9 bases of the junction left unmatched. CDR1 is SGHTA and CDR2 is FQGNSA in the germline V gene. The CDR3 spans 16 residues. This clone was seen a few times. Its matching antigen is unknown. Sequenced by immunoSEQ multiplex PCR; TCRdb stores in-frame clones only, minus some. Of some 15,000 clones listed, about two thirds are singletons. Sequencing was preceded by expansion of antigen-specific CD4+ T cells with viral peptide pools in the ViraFEST assay. Investigators separated out CD4+ T cells once approximately 11 days of culture had passed. All study participants received two doses of BNT162b2 or mRNA-1273 vaccine. Each culture well received over 1.5 million PBMC. These cells were then cultured in IMDM with about 10 IU/ml IL-2 and 8.5 to 10 ug/ml peptides.

The sample in question was CD4+ T cells from PBMCs cultured with SARS-CoV-2 spike peptides, obtained after COVID-19 vaccination. This TCR came from a human donor who received a COVID-19 vaccine. The chain uses TRBV7-2 and TRBJ2-7, with TRBD2 identical over 15 bases. CDR3 in amino acids: CASSAPGLAGGYEQYF. The DNA of the CDR3 is TGTGCCAGCAGCGCCCCGGGACTAGCGGGGGGTTATGAGCAGTACTTC.